These 24 T cell receptor beta chains originate from one sample sequenced in a study of cytomegalovirus exposure and HLA in healthy donors. This PCR relied on a set of 60 Vbeta primers and 13 Jbeta primers. Profiled with immunoSEQ multiplex PCR; TCRdb holds only in-frame clones, not every one. The data contain about 160,000 clones, over 75% of them singletons. The sample comprised PBMCs. The origin of the receptors is a woman between 18 and 30 years old in good health and CMV-seronegative.

The rearrangement uses TRBV29-1 and TRBJ2-5; 10 bases match TRBD1. Germline CDR1 SQVTM, CDR2 ANQGSEA. With V trimmed by 6 bases and J by 5 bases, 9 bases remained unmatched. This CDR3 has 14 residues. The CDR3 DNA is TGCAGCGTGCCATCGGGGACAGGGGACGAGACCCAGTACTTC. Its translation: CSVPSGTGDETQYF.

The chain employs TRBV28 and TRBJ1-4, with no clear D. CDR1 MDHEN and CDR2 SYDVKM come from the germline V gene. Trimming took off 6 bases at V and 4 bases at J, with 15 bases between the two ends. This CDR3 has 15 residues. As DNA, the CDR3 is TGTGCCAGCAGCCTCCCGGGGTACTATAATGAAAAACTGTTTTTT. It is translated as CASSLPGYYNEKLFF.

The CDR3 is CASSQNFRDYEQYF. The CDR3 DNA follows: TGTGCCAGCTCACAAAACTTCCGGGACTACGAGCAGTACTTC. The rearrangement links TRBV18 to TRBJ2-7; the D gene is possibly TRBD2 (5 bases). V was clipped by 4 bases and J by 3 bases, with 13 bases between them. The CDR3 has 14 residues. Germline values: CDR1 KGHSH, CDR2 LQKENI.

V is TRBV13 and J is TRBJ1-1; 8 bases are shared with TRBD1. The germline V gene encodes CDR1 PRHDT and CDR2 FYEKMQ (reference sequence). Unmatched junction bases numbered 0, after V lost 4 bases and J lost 8 bases. This CDR3 is built from 11 residues. The CDR3 here is CASSSGGEAFF. In DNA form, the CDR3 reads TGTGCCAGCAGCTCAGGGGGCGAAGCTTTCTTT.

The chain has TRBV9 and TRBJ1-1; no clear D gene. Germline assignment: CDR1 SGDLS and CDR2 YYNGEE. V was shortened by 0 bases and J by 0 bases, with 6 bases between the two germline ends. The CDR3 consists of 14 residues. The CDR3 here is CASSVGQMNTEAFF. The CDR3 DNA follows: TGTGCCAGCAGCGTAGGGCAGATGAACACTGAAGCTTTCTTT.

The chain carries TRBV7-9 and TRBJ2-5, with a tentative D call TRBD2 (6 bases). The assigned J gene may be wrong: the sequence end matches TRBJ2-7 better. The CDR3 is 16 amino acids. Germline lookup yields CDR1 SEHNR and CDR2 FQNEAQ (reference sequence). CDR3 nucleotides: TGTGCCAGCAGCTTAATTGGGGGGTATAGCTCCTACGAGCAGTACTTC. This codes for CASSLIGGYSSYEQYF.

The V call is TRBV27, the J call TRBJ1-4; the D is unclear. This CDR3 has 14 amino acids. V was trimmed by 2 bases and J by 7 bases, leaving 11 bases between them. CDR1 is MNHEY and CDR2 is SMNVEV in the germline V gene (reference sequence). The CDR3: CASSLQAVGEKLFF. DNA of the CDR3: TGTGCCAGCAGTTTACAGGCTGTGGGTGAAAAACTGTTTTTT.

This clone occurred a few times. This rearrangement joins TRBV7-2 to TRBJ2-1, with 8 bases matching TRBD2. Germline CDR1 SGHTA, CDR2 FQGNSA. With 5 bases clipped from V and 6 bases from J, the junction kept 12 bases outside the gene matches. The CDR3 is 16 amino acids. The CDR3 loop reads CASSQEGLGRINEQFF. The CDR3, as DNA: TGTGCCAGCAGCCAGGAGGGACTAGGTCGGATCAATGAGCAGTTCTTC.

The sample holds one count of this clone. The chain recombines TRBV19 with TRBJ1-1, with D unclear. The CDR3 contains 13 residues. Germline values: CDR1 LNHDA, CDR2 SQIVND (reference sequence). V shed 4 bases and J shed 0 bases, with 6 bases lying between them. CDR3 sequence: CASSSQVNTEAFF. The CDR3 coding sequence is TGTGCCAGTAGTAGTCAGGTGAACACTGAAGCTTTCTTT.

The chain joins TRBV19 to TRBJ1-2; the match to TRBD1 covers 7 bases. There are 16 residues in the CDR3. CDR1 is LNHDA and CDR2 is SQIVND in the germline V gene (reference sequence). J gave up 4 bases and V 5 bases, and 13 bases lay outside the gene matches. CDR3 nucleotide sequence: TGTGCCAGTAGTTTCTCCACAGGGGAGCAGATCTATGGCTACACCTTC. Translation gives CASSFSTGEQIYGYTF.

The chain recombines TRBV9 with TRBJ2-2; 10 nucleotides match TRBD1. J lost 16 bases, V lost 2 bases, and 8 bases had no gene match. CDR3 length equals 13 residues. Germline-derived CDR1 and CDR2 are SGDLS and YYNGEE. CDR3 sequence (DNA): TGTGCCAGCAGCGTTTTCGGGACAGGGGTCCAGTTTTTT. The encoded protein is CASSVFGTGVQFF.

The V call is TRBV9, the J call TRBJ2-7; D is ambiguous. This CDR3 region has 15 residues. CDR1 is SGDLS and CDR2 is YYNGEE in the germline V gene. Trimming stripped 0 bases from V and 2 bases from J, with 12 bases between. The CDR3 sequence is CASSVDVSRTYEQYF. Here the CDR3 DNA reads TGTGCCAGCAGCGTAGATGTTAGCCGAACCTACGAGCAGTACTTC.

The V gene is TRBV28, the J gene TRBJ1-5, with a possible D match to TRBD1 (5 bases). The V gene's germline CDR1 is MDHEN and CDR2 SYDVKM. The CDR3 is 15 residues long. Between the trimmed V and J ends, which lost 6 bases and 4 bases, there was a span of 16 bases. This CDR3 is CASRRDGLYNQPQHF. The CDR3 DNA reads TGTGCCAGCAGGCGGGACGGACTTTATAATCAGCCCCAGCATTTT.

There are a few counts of this clone. This chain uses TRBV7-9 with TRBJ1-1; 7 bases are a match to TRBD1. Looked up from germline, CDR1 is SEHNR and CDR2 is FQNEAQ (reference sequence). Trimming removed 5 bases from V and 6 bases from J; junction bases left unmatched: 6. The CDR3 sequence is 13 residues long. The CDR3 DNA is TGTGCCAGCAGCCTAGGGACAGTCGCTGAAGCTTTCTTT. This encodes CASSLGTVAEAFF.

The rearrangement links TRBV29-1 to TRBJ2-1, with 9 bases aligning to TRBD2. The CDR3 contains 13 residues. The V gene end was trimmed by 4 bases and the J gene end by 2 bases; junction bases not matched to a gene: 0. Germline V gives CDR1 SQVTM, CDR2 ANQGSEA. The DNA of the CDR3 is TGCAGCGTTGGGACTAGCGCCTACAATGAGCAGTTCTTC. It codes for CSVGTSAYNEQFF.

The chain couples TRBV5-1 to TRBJ1-6; D remains ambiguous. V lost 0 bases and J 9 bases, leaving 10 bases between the germline ends. Germline assignment: CDR1 SGHRS and CDR2 YFSETQ. CDR3 size: 14 residues. The CDR3 DNA follows: TGCGCCAGCAGCTTGGGCCAAAGCGGTTCACCCCTCCACTTT. Amino acids: CASSLGQSGSPLHF.

This chain uses TRBV28 with TRBJ2-1, with 8 positions matching TRBD1. The CDR3 contains 14 residues. Germline CDR1 MDHEN, CDR2 SYDVKM. V dropped 4 bases and J dropped 15; count of bases not matched to a gene: 14. The CDR3 DNA sequence: TGTGCCAGCAGTTCCGCAGGGGGCGGATACCCAGGGTTCTTC. Protein sequence: CASSSAGGGYPGFF.

This CDR3 reads CASSEGHNYEQYF. CDR3 nucleotide sequence: TGTGCCAGCAGCGAGGGACACAACTACGAGCAGTACTTC. This chain connects TRBV7-2 to TRBJ2-7, with D perhaps matching TRBD1 (6 bases). The length of the CDR3 is 13 residues. The V and J ends lost 5 bases and 3 bases respectively, with 11 bases between them. Looked up from germline, CDR1 is SGHTA and CDR2 is FQGNSA. The variable domain in full, with the rest retrieved from reference TRBV7-2 and TRBJ2-7, is GAGVSQSPSNKVTEKGKDVELRCDPISGHTALYWYRQSLGQGLEFLIYFQGNSAPDKSGLPSDRFSAERTGGSVSTLTIQRTQQEDSAVYLCASSEGHNYEQYFGPGTRLTVT.

V gene TRBV15 combines with J gene TRBJ2-3; the match to TRBD2 covers 14 bases. V gave up 3 bases and J gave up 4 bases; unmatched junction bases: 0. The germline V gene has CDR1 LNHNV and CDR2 YYDKDF (reference sequence). The CDR3 has 15 residues. The CDR3 reads CATSRTSGGADTQYF. As DNA, the CDR3 is TGTGCCACCAGCAGGACTAGCGGGGGGGCAGATACGCAGTATTTT.

This clone was found a few times. V and J are TRBV7-3 and TRBJ2-7; TRBD2 agrees at 11 bases. The CDR3 is made up of 14 amino acids. Germline CDR1 reads SGHTA; CDR2 reads FQGTGA. V lost 2 bases and J lost 10; bases outside the gene matches: 7. The chain's CDR3 is CASSLSTSGSPQYF. CDR3 coding DNA: TGTGCCAGCAGCTTATCAACTAGCGGGAGTCCTCAGTACTTC.

The chain recombines TRBV7-6 with TRBJ1-1; D is possibly TRBD1 (6 bases). The CDR3 loop spans 13 amino acids. Trimming took off 5 bases at V and 1 base at J, with 8 bases between the two ends. CDR1 is SGHVS, CDR2 FNYEAQ, per germline. This CDR3 reads CASSRGWNTEAFF. The CDR3 nucleotides are TGTGCCAGCAGCAGGGGGTGGAACACTGAAGCTTTCTTT.

The chain joins TRBV4-1 to TRBJ2-7; TRBD2 agrees at 13 bases. Trimming at V came to 1 base and at J to 7 bases, leaving 7 bases not matched to a gene. This CDR3 has 16 amino acids. The V gene's germline CDR1 is MGHRA and CDR2 YSYEKL. The CDR3 spells CASSQARTSGGREQYF. The CDR3 region has the DNA TGCGCCAGCAGCCAAGCCCGGACTAGCGGGGGTAGGGAGCAGTACTTC.

The J gene is TRBJ1-4, the V gene TRBV5-1; TRBD1 is a possible D gene (6 bases). The CDR3 contains 16 residues. With 4 bases removed from V and 0 bases from J, the gap between germline ends came to 13 bases. From germline, CDR1 is SGHRS and CDR2 YFSETQ. In DNA form, the CDR3 reads TGCGCCAGCAGCACAGGGACGGCTGCAACTAATGAAAAACTGTTTTTT. Translation: CASSTGTAATNEKLFF.

The chain's CDR3 is CASSVTGTGEGYGYTF. CDR3 coding DNA: TGTGCCAGCAGCGTAACCGGGACAGGGGAGGGCTATGGCTACACCTTC. This chain joins TRBV9 and TRBJ1-2, with 10 bases identical to TRBD1. The junction had 7 bases not matched to a gene; V was cut back by 1 base and J by 4 bases. Germline V gives CDR1 SGDLS, CDR2 YYNGEE. This CDR3 is built from 16 residues.